The present entry profiles one T cell receptor (beta chain) with its context. Antigen unknown. These data come from a study of cytomegalovirus exposure and HLA in healthy donors. Study-wide points: The authors listed roughly 150 TCR beta chains as cytomegalovirus-associated. Specificity for CMV antigens was confirmed in vitro for a few of the CMV-associated chains. Apart from CMV serostatus, no immune exposure information was available. In a later analysis, TCR beta V- and J-gene trimming was associated with a missense DCLRE1C variant.

Primers for the PCR totalled 60 Vbeta and 13 Jbeta. TCRdb's copy holds only in-frame clones and misses some; the assay was immunoSEQ multiplex PCR. The repertoire includes about 130,000 clones, over 70% of them detected once, and less than 2% sits in the top ten. The clonotype comes from a woman in her thirties or forties in good health and CMV-seronegative. The material sequenced was PBMCs.

The DNA of the CDR3 is TGTGCCAGTGAGGACAGGGGGTCGGGGGATTCACCCCTCCACTTT. Translation: CASEDRGSGDSPLHF. The chain has TRBV19 and TRBJ1-6, with 10 bases that match TRBD1. The ends lost 8 bases at V and 8 bases at J; junction bases unmatched: 9. Germline V gene data show CDR1 as LNHDA and CDR2 as SQIVND (reference sequence). CDR3 length: 15 residues.